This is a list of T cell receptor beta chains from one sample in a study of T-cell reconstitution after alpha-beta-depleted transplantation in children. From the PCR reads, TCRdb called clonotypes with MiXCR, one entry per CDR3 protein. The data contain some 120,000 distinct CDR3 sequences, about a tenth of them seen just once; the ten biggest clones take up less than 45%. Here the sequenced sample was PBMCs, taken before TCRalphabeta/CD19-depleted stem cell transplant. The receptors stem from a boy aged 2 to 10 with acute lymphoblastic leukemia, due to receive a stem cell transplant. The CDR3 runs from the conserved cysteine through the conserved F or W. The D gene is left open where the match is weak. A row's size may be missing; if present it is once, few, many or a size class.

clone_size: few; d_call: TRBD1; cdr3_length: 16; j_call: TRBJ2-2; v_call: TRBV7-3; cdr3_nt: TGTGCCAGCAGCTTAACCAGTCCGGGACAGACCGGGGAGCTGTTTTTT; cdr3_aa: CASSLTSPGQTGELFF
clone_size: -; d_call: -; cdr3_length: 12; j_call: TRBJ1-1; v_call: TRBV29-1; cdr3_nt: TGCAGTGTGGTGGGGGGGAACACTGAAGCTTTCTTT; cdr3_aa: CSVVGGNTEAFF
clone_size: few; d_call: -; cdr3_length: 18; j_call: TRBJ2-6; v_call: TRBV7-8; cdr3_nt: TGTGCCAGCAGCAAAAACCGACACCGCTCTCTGGGGGCCAACGTCCTGACTTTC; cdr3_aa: CASSKNRHRSLGANVLTF
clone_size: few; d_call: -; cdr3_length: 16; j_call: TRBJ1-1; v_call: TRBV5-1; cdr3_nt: TGCGCCAGCAGCTTGGGATACGGGCCGAAGGAGACTGAAGCTTTCTTT; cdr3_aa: CASSLGYGPKETEAFF
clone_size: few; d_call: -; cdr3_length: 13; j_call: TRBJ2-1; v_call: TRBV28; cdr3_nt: TGTGCCAGCAGTTTATTTTCAGAGAATGAGCAGTTCTTC; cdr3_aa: CASSLFSENEQFF
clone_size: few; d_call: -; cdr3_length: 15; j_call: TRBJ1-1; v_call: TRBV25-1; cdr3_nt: TGTGCCAGCAGTGCAAAAGGGTGGCAGAACACTGAAGCTTTCTTT; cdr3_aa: CASSAKGWQNTEAFF
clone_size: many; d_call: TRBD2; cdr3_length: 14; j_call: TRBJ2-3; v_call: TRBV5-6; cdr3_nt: TGTGCCAGCACCCTAGCGGGCAGCACAGATACGCAGTATTTT; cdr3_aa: CASTLAGSTDTQYF
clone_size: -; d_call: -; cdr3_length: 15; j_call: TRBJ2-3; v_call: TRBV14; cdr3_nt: TGTGCCAGCAGCCAAAATCCGAGACTAGCAGATACGCAGTATTTT; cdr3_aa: CASSQNPRLADTQYF
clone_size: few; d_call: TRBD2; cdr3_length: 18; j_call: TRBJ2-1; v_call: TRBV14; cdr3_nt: TGTGCCAGCAGCCAAGTTTTCCGGAGTAGCGGGTACTACAATGAGCAGTTCTTC; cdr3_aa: CASSQVFRSSGYYNEQFF
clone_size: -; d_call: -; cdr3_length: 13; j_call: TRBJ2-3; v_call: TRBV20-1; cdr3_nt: TGCAGTGCTAACCCAGAAAGCACAGATACGCAGTATTTT; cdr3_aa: CSANPESTDTQYF
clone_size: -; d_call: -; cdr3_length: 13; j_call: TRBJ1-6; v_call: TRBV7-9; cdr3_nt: TGTGCCGGAGGTGCGGACTATAATTCACCCCTCCACTTT; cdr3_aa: CAGGADYNSPLHF
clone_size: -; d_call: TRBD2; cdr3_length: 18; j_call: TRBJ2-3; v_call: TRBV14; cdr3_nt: TGTGCCAGCAGCCAGCCGGGACTAGCGGGAGCTCGCACAGATACGCAGTATTTT; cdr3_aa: CASSQPGLAGARTDTQYF
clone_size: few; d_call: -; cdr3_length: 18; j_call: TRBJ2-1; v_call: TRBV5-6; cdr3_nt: TGTGCCAGCAGCCCACTCTTGCAGGCAGCCCCCAACGACAATGAGCAGTTCTTC; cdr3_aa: CASSPLLQAAPNDNEQFF
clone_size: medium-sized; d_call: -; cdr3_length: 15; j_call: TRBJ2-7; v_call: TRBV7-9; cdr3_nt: TGTGCCAGCAGCTTAGGTCGCAGGCCCAACTACGAGCAGTACTTC; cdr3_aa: CASSLGRRPNYEQYF
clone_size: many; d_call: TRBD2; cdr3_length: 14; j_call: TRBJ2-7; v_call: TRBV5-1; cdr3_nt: TGCGCCAGCAGGGCGGGAGAGGCAACGAGGGAGCAGTACTTC; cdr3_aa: CASRAGEATREQYF
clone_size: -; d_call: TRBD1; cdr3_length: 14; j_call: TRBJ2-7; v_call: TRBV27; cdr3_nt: TGTGCCATGGAAGGGAGGACAGGGGGTCCGGAGCAGTACTTC; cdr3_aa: CAMEGRTGGPEQYF
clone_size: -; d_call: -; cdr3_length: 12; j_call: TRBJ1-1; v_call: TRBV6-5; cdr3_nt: TGTGCCAGCAGAAGAGACGGCACTGAAGCTTTCTTT; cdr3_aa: CASRRDGTEAFF
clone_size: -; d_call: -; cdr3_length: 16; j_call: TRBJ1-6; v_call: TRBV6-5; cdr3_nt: TGTGCCAGCAGTTACTCGTCGAGCTCCTATAATTCACCCCTCCACTTT; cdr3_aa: CASSYSSSSYNSPLHF
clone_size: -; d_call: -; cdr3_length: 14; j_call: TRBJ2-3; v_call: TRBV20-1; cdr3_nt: TGCAGTGCTAGAGATCCCCTAGGGATAGATACGCAGTATTTT; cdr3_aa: CSARDPLGIDTQYF